The sequence of this T cell receptor (beta chain) was determined in a study of blood T cell repertoires in COVID-19. Germline V lookup: CDR1 SQVTM, CDR2 ANQGSEA. V was cut by 1 base and J by 4 bases, with 7 bases left in between. The CDR3 loop spans 12 amino acids. Sequenced by immunoSEQ multiplex PCR; TCRdb stores in-frame clones only, minus some. The table includes some 340,000 clones, about 85% detected once. This clonotype was obtained from a woman aged 18-29 years with acute or convalescent COVID-19. The sample was peripheral blood. The rearrangement joins TRBV29-1 to TRBJ1-2, with D hard to call. The CDR3, as DNA: TGCAGCGTTGAAGGCGGCGGCTATGGCTACACCTTC. Translating it yields CSVEGGGYGYTF.